Described below is a single T cell receptor beta chain sequence and its context. Participants' reported clinical history set cohort assignment. The CDR3 consists of 12 residues. V lost 5 bases to trimming and J lost 2 bases, with 10 bases between them. CDR1 is SQVTM and CDR2 is ANQGSEA in the germline V gene. The source of the sample is a study of blood T cell repertoires in COVID-19. TCRdb's table, derived via immunoSEQ multiplex PCR, lists solely in-frame clones and lacks some. The data contain approximately 300,000 clones, just over 85% of them singletons. The sequence was obtained from a woman aged 18-35 years who had recovered from COVID-19. The sample was PBMCs or T cells enriched from blood (not recorded which). V gene TRBV29-1 combines with J gene TRBJ2-7, with D possibly being TRBD2 (6 bases). The chain's CDR3 is CSVIGGAYEQYF. DNA for the CDR3: TGCAGCGTTATTGGAGGGGCCTACGAGCAGTACTTC.